This T cell receptor (beta chain) was obtained from a study of Graves' ophthalmopathy and Graves' hyperthyroidism. TCR beta CDR3 regions were amplified from RNA transcripts. Second-round multiplex PCR came after a first-round RT-PCR that employed HTBI primers. One entry per CDR3 protein, called by TCRdb with MiXCR from the multiplex PCR reads. Of some 750,000 distinct CDR3 sequences in the sample, 35% to 50% were seen once. Uncontrolled infections, pregnancy, lactation or other autoimmune diseases led to patient exclusion. The PBMCs used were ones drawn from around 10 ml of fresh peripheral blood. The sample holds many counts of this clonotype. The sequence came from an adult man with Graves' ophthalmopathy. The sample comprised peripheral blood.

As DNA, the CDR3 is TGTGCCAGCAGCTTACCCCGCTACATGCATAATCAGCCCCAGCATTTT. It specifies CASSLPRYMHNQPQHF. The rearrangement links TRBV7-3 to TRBJ1-5, with D uncertain. The CDR3 has 16 residues. Trimming took off 2 bases at V and 4 bases at J, with 15 bases between the two ends. From germline, CDR1 is SGHTA and CDR2 FQGTGA.